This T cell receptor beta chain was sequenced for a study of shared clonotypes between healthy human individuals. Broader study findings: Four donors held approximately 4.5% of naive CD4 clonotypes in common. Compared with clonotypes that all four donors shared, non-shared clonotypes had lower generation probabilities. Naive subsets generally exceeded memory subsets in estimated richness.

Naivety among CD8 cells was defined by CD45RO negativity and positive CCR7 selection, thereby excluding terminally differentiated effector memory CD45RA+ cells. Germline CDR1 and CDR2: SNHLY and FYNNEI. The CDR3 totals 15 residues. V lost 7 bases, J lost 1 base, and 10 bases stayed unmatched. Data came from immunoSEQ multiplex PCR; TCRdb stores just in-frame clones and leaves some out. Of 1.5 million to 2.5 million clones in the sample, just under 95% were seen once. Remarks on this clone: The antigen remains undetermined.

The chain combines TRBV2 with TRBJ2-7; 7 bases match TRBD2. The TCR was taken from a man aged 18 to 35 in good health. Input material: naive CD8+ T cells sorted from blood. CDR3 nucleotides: TGTGCCAGCACTATGGGCGGGAGCCCTTCCTACGAGCAGTACTTC. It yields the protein CASTMGGSPSYEQYF.